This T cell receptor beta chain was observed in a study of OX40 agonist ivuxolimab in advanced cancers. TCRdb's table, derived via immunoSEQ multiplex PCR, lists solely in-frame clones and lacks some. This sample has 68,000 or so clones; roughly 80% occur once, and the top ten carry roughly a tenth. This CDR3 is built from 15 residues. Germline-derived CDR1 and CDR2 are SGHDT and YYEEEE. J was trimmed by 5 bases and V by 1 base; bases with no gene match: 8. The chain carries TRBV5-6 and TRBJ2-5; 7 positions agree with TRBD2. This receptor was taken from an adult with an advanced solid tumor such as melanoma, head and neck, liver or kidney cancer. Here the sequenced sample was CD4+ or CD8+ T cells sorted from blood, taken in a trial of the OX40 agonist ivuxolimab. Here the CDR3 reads CASSLISGKRETQYF. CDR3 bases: TGTGCCAGCAGCTTGATCAGCGGGAAAAGGGAGACCCAGTACTTC.